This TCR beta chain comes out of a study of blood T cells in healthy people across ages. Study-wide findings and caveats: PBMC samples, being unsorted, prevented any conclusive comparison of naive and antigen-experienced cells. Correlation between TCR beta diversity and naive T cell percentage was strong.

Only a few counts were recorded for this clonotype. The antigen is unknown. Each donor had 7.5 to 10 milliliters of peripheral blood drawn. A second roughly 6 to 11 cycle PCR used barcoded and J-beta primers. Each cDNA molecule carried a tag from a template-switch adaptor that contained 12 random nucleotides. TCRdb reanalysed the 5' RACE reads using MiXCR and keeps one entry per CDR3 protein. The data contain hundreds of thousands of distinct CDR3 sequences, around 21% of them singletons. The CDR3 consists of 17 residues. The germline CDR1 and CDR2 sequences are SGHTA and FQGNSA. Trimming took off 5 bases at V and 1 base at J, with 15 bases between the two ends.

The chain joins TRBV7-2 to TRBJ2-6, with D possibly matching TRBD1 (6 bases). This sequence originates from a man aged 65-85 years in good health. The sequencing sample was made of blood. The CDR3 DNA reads TGTGCCAGCAGCGGGGGCCAGGGAAGTTCTGGGGCCAACGTCCTGACTTTC. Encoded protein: CASSGGQGSSGANVLTF.